The 24 T cell receptor beta chains below were found in one sample sequenced in a study of T cell changes during pregnancy in multiple sclerosis. The table came from immunoSEQ multiplex PCR; TCRdb's copy has only in-frame clones and leaves some out. The sample has roughly 100,000 clones; around 91% are singletons. The sample was peripheral blood, taken after pregnancy. The receptor set was obtained from a female donor with multiple sclerosis, enrolled in a pregnancy study.

The V gene is TRBV9, the J gene TRBJ2-1, with 9 nucleotides matching TRBD1. V trimming: 0 bases; J trimming: 6 bases; junction bases outside the gene matches: 7. Germline V gene sequence: CDR1 SGDLS, CDR2 YYNGEE. CDR3 size: 16 residues. This CDR3 reads CASSVGRTGVFNEQFF. CDR3 in DNA: TGTGCCAGCAGCGTAGGAAGGACAGGGGTGTTCAATGAGCAGTTCTTC.

The chain carries TRBV10-1 and TRBJ2-1, with 9 bases lining up with TRBD1. This CDR3 is built from 15 residues. Germline V gives CDR1 WNHNN, CDR2 SYGVQD (reference sequence). V lost 10 bases to trimming and J lost 3 bases; unmatched junction nucleotides: 10. CDR3 amino acids: CATQSDRGYYNEQFF. In DNA form, the CDR3 reads TGCGCCACCCAGTCGGACAGGGGCTACTACAATGAGCAGTTCTTC.

V and J are TRBV2 and TRBJ2-5, with D perhaps matching TRBD1 (5 bases). Trimming removed 7 bases at V and 5 bases at J, with 20 bases between. The germline CDR1 and CDR2 sequences are SNHLY and FYNNEI. The CDR3 extends over 15 amino acids. The CDR3 DNA follows: TGTGCCAGCATTAGAGGTGCAGGGCCCCGGGAGACCCAGTACTTC. This gives the protein CASIRGAGPRETQYF.

The genes are TRBV6-1 and TRBJ1-1, with TRBD1 identical over 8 bases. Unmatched junction bases numbered 6, after V lost 6 bases and J lost 9 bases. The germline gives CDR1 MNHNS, CDR2 SASEGT. The CDR3 has 12 residues. CDR3 region: CASSMDREKAFF. CDR3 in DNA: TGTGCCAGCAGCATGGACAGGGAAAAAGCTTTCTTT.

V usage is TRBV27 and J usage is TRBJ1-2; 8 positions agree with TRBD1. In germline, CDR1 is MNHEY, CDR2 SMNVEV (reference sequence). V shed 5 bases, J shed 8 bases, and the junction held 10 bases outside the gene matches. The CDR3 is 14 residues long. This CDR3 reads CASSKRTGMMGYTF. For the CDR3, the DNA is TGTGCCAGCAGTAAGCGGACAGGGATGATGGGCTACACCTTC.

The genes are TRBV10-3 and TRBJ1-2, with 10 bases matching TRBD1. The germline gives CDR1 ENHRY, CDR2 SYGVKD. V shed 0 bases and J 8 bases; nucleotides not matched to a gene: 3. The CDR3 loop spans 14 amino acids. The CDR3 loop reads CAISESGQGSGYTF. CDR3 coding DNA: TGTGCCATCAGTGAGTCGGGACAGGGGAGCGGCTACACCTTC.

Only a few counts were recorded for this clone. This chain connects TRBV27 to TRBJ1-2, with D possibly matching TRBD1 (5 bases). The CDR3 runs 13 residues. The ends were cut back, 5 bases at V and 8 bases at J, with 15 bases in the middle. Per the germline V gene, CDR1 is MNHEY and CDR2 is SMNVEV (reference sequence). The DNA for the CDR3 is TGTGCCAGCAGTCCCTCCTGGGGGGAAGGCTACACCTTC. Translated, it gives CASSPSWGEGYTF.

In its sample, this clone was seen a few times. The chain recombines TRBV6-1 with TRBJ2-3; a weak D match, TRBD2 (5 bases). This CDR3 is 15 amino acids long. In germline, CDR1 is MNHNS, CDR2 SASEGT. V was cut by 7 bases and J by 1 base, with 15 bases left in between. The CDR3 here is CASILNPGGTDTQYF. The CDR3 region has the DNA TGTGCCAGCATTTTAAACCCCGGGGGCACAGATACGCAGTATTTT.

This rearrangement joins TRBV5-1 to TRBJ2-7, with 14 nucleotides matching TRBD2. There are 17 residues in the CDR3. Germline values: CDR1 SGHRS, CDR2 YFSETQ. Unmatched junction bases numbered 11, after V lost 4 bases and J lost 5 bases. The CDR3, as DNA: TGCGCCAGCAGCGCGGGACTAGCGGGGGCCTACCTACACGAGCAGTACTTC. Encoded protein: CASSAGLAGAYLHEQYF. Filled out from reference TRBV5-1 and TRBJ2-7, the complete variable domain reads KAGVTQTPRYLIKTRGQQVTLSCSPISGHRSVSWYQQTPGQGLQFLFEYFSETQRNKGNFPGRFSGRQFSNSRSEMNVSTLELGDSALYLCASSAGLAGAYLHEQYFGPGTRLTVT.

In nucleotides, the CDR3 is TGTGCCAGCAGCTTGAGAAGGGGGAATGAGCAGTTCTTC. Amino acid sequence: CASSLRRGNEQFF. The chain uses TRBV11-3 and TRBJ2-1, with D possibly TRBD1 on 6 matching bases. The CDR3 contains 13 residues. V was shortened by 3 bases and J by 7 bases, with 10 bases between the two germline ends. Germline V lookup: CDR1 SGHNT, CDR2 YENEEA.

The chain links TRBV9 to TRBJ1-1; D might be TRBD1 (5 bases). Trimming left V 4 bases short and J 0 bases short, with 10 bases between. Looked up from germline, CDR1 is SGDLS and CDR2 is YYNGEE. The CDR3 is made up of 14 amino acids. CDR3 residues: CASSTRTLNTEAFF. The DNA of the CDR3 is TGTGCCAGCAGCACCCGGACATTGAACACTGAAGCTTTCTTT.

The V call is TRBV5-4, the J call TRBJ2-5, with 8 bases fitting TRBD2. CDR3 length: 16 amino acids. Trimming took 3 bases from V and 4 from J; bases not matched to a gene: 11. Germline CDR1 SGHNT, CDR2 YYREEE (reference sequence). In nucleotides, the CDR3 is TGTGCCAGCAGCTCGAAGAATTCCGGGAGGGTAGAGACCCAGTACTTC. This gives the protein CASSSKNSGRVETQYF.

The V and J genes are TRBV4-2 and TRBJ1-1, with 7 nucleotides matching TRBD1. V was clipped by 0 bases and J by 2 bases; unmatched bases: 3. From germline, CDR1 is LGHNA and CDR2 YNFKEQ. CDR3 length: 15 residues. The CDR3 sequence is CASSQERDRNTEAFF. In nucleotides, the CDR3 is TGTGCCAGCAGCCAAGAGAGGGACAGAAACACTGAAGCTTTCTTT.

The chain combines TRBV2 with TRBJ2-7; D ambiguous. Germline V gene lookup returns CDR1 SNHLY and CDR2 FYNNEI. The CDR3 is 15 residues long. V lost 6 bases and J lost 0, with 15 bases in between. Written as DNA, the CDR3 is TGTGCCAGCAGAAAGATCGCTGCGGACTCCTACGAGCAGTACTTC. Encoded protein: CASRKIAADSYEQYF. Variable domain in full (rest from reference TRBV2 and TRBJ2-7): EPEVTQTPSHQVTQMGQEVILRCVPISNHLYFYWYRQILGQKVEFLVSFYNNEISEKSEIFDDQFSVERPDGSNFTLKIRSTKLEDSAMYFCASRKIAADSYEQYFGPGTRLTVT.

The chain joins TRBV6-5 to TRBJ2-5; 9 bases line up with TRBD1. V lost 4 bases, J lost 5 bases, and 8 bases stayed unmatched. The CDR3 is made up of 15 amino acids. Germline lookup yields CDR1 MNHEY and CDR2 SVGAGI. The CDR3 spells CASSLLTGGWETQYF. The CDR3 region has the DNA TGTGCCAGCAGTTTGTTAACAGGGGGCTGGGAGACCCAGTACTTC.

This clone has just one count. The V call is TRBV28, the J call TRBJ2-3; 8 bases align to TRBD2. CDR3 length: 16 amino acids. The germline gives CDR1 MDHEN, CDR2 SYDVKM. V shed 8 bases, J shed 1 base, and the junction held 11 bases outside the gene matches. The CDR3 DNA reads TGTGCCAGCCAACCCCGAGCGGGAGAGCGCACAGATACGCAGTATTTT. It codes for CASQPRAGERTDTQYF.

This chain's CDR3 is CASSQTGDQPQHF. The CDR3 coding sequence is TGCGCCAGCAGCCAGACAGGGGATCAGCCCCAGCATTTT. The chain joins TRBV5-1 to TRBJ1-5; 8 bases are shared with TRBD1. Trimming cost V 4 bases and J 5 bases; bases outside gene matches: 2. This CDR3 region has 13 residues. Germline V lookup: CDR1 SGHRS, CDR2 YFSETQ.

The chain couples TRBV6-4 to TRBJ2-1; 10 positions match TRBD2. The junction had 0 bases not matched to a gene; V was cut back by 0 bases and J by 4 bases. This CDR3 spans 15 amino acids. Germline CDR1 MRHNA, CDR2 SNTAGT. This chain's CDR3 is CASSDSTSGYNEQFF. CDR3 nucleotides: TGTGCCAGCAGTGACTCGACTAGCGGGTACAATGAGCAGTTCTTC.

This chain connects TRBV14 to TRBJ1-2; TRBD1 matches at 7 bases. The junction had 5 bases not matched to a gene; V was cut back by 4 bases and J by 6 bases. The CDR3 runs 13 residues. CDR1 is SGHDN and CDR2 is FVKESK in the germline V gene. The CDR3 is CASSPQGIHGYTF. The CDR3 DNA follows: TGTGCCAGCAGCCCACAGGGGATCCATGGCTACACCTTC.

The chain couples TRBV11-3 to TRBJ2-1; D is undetermined. This CDR3 has 17 amino acids. Germline CDR1 reads SGHNT; CDR2 reads YENEEA. V lost 0 bases to trimming and J lost 0 bases, with 12 bases between them. The CDR3 DNA reads TGTGCCAGCAGCTTAGAGGGCACAGTTAGCTCCTACAATGAGCAGTTCTTC. Translated: CASSLEGTVSSYNEQFF. Together with reference TRBV11-3 and TRBJ2-1, the CDR3 gives the full variable domain: EAGVVQSPRYKIIEKKQPVAFWCNPISGHNTLYWYLQNLGQGPELLIRYENEEAVDDSQLPKDRFSAERLKGVDSTLKIQPAELGDSAVYLCASSLEGTVSSYNEQFFGPGTRLTVL.

V usage is TRBV5-4 and J usage is TRBJ2-7; perhaps TRBD2 as D (5 bases). Trimming shortened V by 0 bases and J by 4 bases, and 8 bases separated the two germline ends. Germline V gives CDR1 SGHNT, CDR2 YYREEE (reference sequence). The CDR3 is 13 amino acids. The CDR3 DNA reads TGTGCCAGCAGCTTGGCCACGGGATACGAGCAGTACTTC. Translating gives CASSLATGYEQYF.

The chain recombines TRBV6-6 with TRBJ1-5, with TRBD1 matching over 9 bases. J gave up 0 bases and V 6 bases, and 3 bases lay outside the gene matches. Per germline, CDR1 MNHNY and CDR2 SVGAGI (reference sequence). This CDR3 is 15 amino acids long. The CDR3 loop reads CASSWTGDSNQPQHF. CDR3 nucleotide sequence: TGTGCCAGCAGCTGGACAGGGGATAGCAATCAGCCCCAGCATTTT.

The chain couples TRBV30 to TRBJ2-3; a weak D match, TRBD2 (6 bases). This CDR3 is 16 amino acids long. The V end lost 5 bases, the J end lost 2 bases, and 20 bases lay between the germline ends. Germline CDR1 is GTSNPN and CDR2 is SVGIG (reference sequence). CDR3 in amino acids: CAWDRDSQHYTDTQYF. The CDR3 nucleotides read TGTGCCTGGGACCGGGACTCACAACATTACACAGATACGCAGTATTTT.

The chain combines TRBV9 with TRBJ1-5, with D unclear. Trimming left V 4 bases short and J 5 bases short, with 13 bases between. Germline V gene lookup returns CDR1 SGDLS and CDR2 YYNGEE. CDR3 length equals 14 residues. The CDR3 spells CASSKRGWDQPQHF. For the CDR3, the DNA is TGTGCCAGCAGCAAAAGAGGGTGGGATCAGCCCCAGCATTTT.